These 24 T cell receptor beta chains share one sample of origin, sequenced in a study of blood T cell repertoires in COVID-19. Assay used: immunoSEQ multiplex PCR; TCRdb lists only in-frame clones, some missing. The table shows a few hundred thousand clones, with nearly 90% occurring only once. Sequences were obtained from peripheral blood. The receptor source for this set is a woman in her thirties with acute or convalescent COVID-19.

The chain carries TRBV7-2 and TRBJ2-7, with D possibly being TRBD2 (6 bases). Germline assignment: CDR1 SGHTA and CDR2 FQGNSA. Trimming took off 2 bases at V and 5 bases at J, with 22 bases between the two ends. This CDR3 is built from 17 residues. The CDR3 spells CASSLSRDSSVLHEQYF. In DNA form, the CDR3 reads TGTGCCAGCAGCTTAAGTAGGGACTCAAGTGTACTCCACGAGCAGTACTTC.

The sample holds one count of this clone. The rearrangement uses TRBV4-2 and TRBJ2-5; D call uncertain. CDR3 length equals 15 residues. CDR1 is LGHNA and CDR2 is YNFKEQ in the germline V gene. Trimming cost V 0 bases and J 2 bases, with 10 bases left between them. The chain's CDR3 is CASSQEAVKQETQYF. The CDR3 DNA reads as TGTGCCAGCAGCCAAGAGGCCGTTAAACAAGAGACCCAGTACTTC.

This clone occurred once. This chain connects TRBV21-1 to TRBJ2-1; TRBD2, the table's D call, lacks a check against the DNA. TRBV21-1 is shown as a pseudogene. This CDR3 region has 20 residues. CDR3 sequence (DNA): TGTGCCAGCAGCAAGCAAGGTCGGCTAGCGGGGCACGAATCCTACAATGAGCAGTTCTTC. As protein: CASSKQGRLAGHESYNEQFF.

The CDR3 DNA sequence: TGTGCTAGTGGTTTGGTACCGGGGGGCTCTTTGACTGAAGCTTTCTTT. Protein: CASGLVPGGSLTEAFF. The chain recombines TRBV12-5 with TRBJ1-1; weak D call: TRBD1 (6 bases). CDR3 length: 16 amino acids. Trimming cost V 0 bases and J 5 bases, with 16 bases left between them. From germline, CDR1 is LGHNT and CDR2 FRNRAP.

The chain recombines TRBV12-3 or TRBV12-4 with TRBJ1-5; no firm D call. The V gene lost 3 bases and the J gene lost 6 bases, with 9 bases spanning the gap. This CDR3 has 13 residues. CDR3 nucleotide sequence: TGTGCCAGCAGTTTCCAACCGGGTCAGCCCCAGCATTTT. It is translated as CASSFQPGQPQHF.

The chain recombines TRBV29-1 with TRBJ2-5; possibly TRBD2 for D (6 bases). This CDR3 contains 14 residues. Trimming shortened V by 4 bases and J by 0 bases, and 12 bases separated the two germline ends. CDR1 is SQVTM and CDR2 is ANQGSEA in the germline V gene. The chain's CDR3 is CSVGAGGYQETQYF. In nucleotides, the CDR3 is TGCAGCGTTGGGGCTGGAGGGTACCAAGAGACCCAGTACTTC. The whole variable domain, remainder taken from reference TRBV29-1 and TRBJ2-5, is SAVISQKPSRDICQRGTSLTIQCQVDSQVTMMFWYRQQPGQSLTLIATANQGSEATYESGFVIDKFPISRPNLTFSTLTVSNMSPEDSSIYLCSVGAGGYQETQYFGPGTRLLVL.

The CDR3 sequence: CASSEGQGSTQYF. CDR3 nucleotides: TGTGCCAGCAGTGAGGGGCAGGGTTCGACCCAGTACTTC. V usage is TRBV6-4 and J usage is TRBJ2-5; D perhaps matches TRBD1 (5 bases). The CDR3 contains 13 residues. Deletions cut 3 bases from V and 7 bases from J, with 12 bases between. The germline gives CDR1 MRHNA, CDR2 SNTAGT.

The chain is built from TRBV2 and TRBJ2-7; 8 positions match TRBD1. The germline CDR1 and CDR2 sequences are SNHLY and FYNNEI. Trimming cost V 8 bases and J 8 bases; bases outside gene matches: 11. CDR3 size: 13 residues. In nucleotides, the CDR3 is TGTGCCAGCTCAGGACAGGGTCTCGGTCAGCAGTACTTC. Its translation is CASSGQGLGQQYF.

The chain combines TRBV6-5 with TRBJ2-7, with TRBD2 as a possible D gene (5 bases). The CDR3 has 13 residues. Trimming removed 9 bases at V and 6 bases at J, with 18 bases between. The germline gives CDR1 MNHEY, CDR2 SVGAGI. The CDR3 loop is CARGVLEAREQYF. CDR3 DNA sequence: TGTGCCAGGGGAGTCTTGGAGGCTCGCGAGCAGTACTTC.

The chain employs TRBV5-6 and TRBJ1-3; possibly TRBD1 for D (6 bases). Deletions cut 2 bases from V and 3 bases from J, with 12 bases between. The germline gives CDR1 SGHDT, CDR2 YYEEEE. The CDR3 is 15 amino acids. This chain's CDR3 is CASSFLQGYGNTIYF. The CDR3, as DNA: TGTGCCAGCAGCTTTTTACAGGGATATGGAAACACCATATATTTT.

This sequence joins TRBV7-2 and TRBJ2-5, with TRBD2 matching over 9 bases. The length of the CDR3 is 15 residues. Germline trimming cut 4 bases from V and 4 bases from J; bases unmatched to any gene: 7. CDR1 and CDR2 from the germline V gene are SGHTA and FQGNSA. The CDR3 reads CASSSPAGGVETQYF. The CDR3 DNA sequence: TGTGCCAGCAGCTCCCCGGCGGGAGGGGTAGAGACCCAGTACTTC.

The rearrangement joins TRBV7-6 to TRBJ2-7; 8 bases align to TRBD2. Germline CDR1 SGHVS, CDR2 FNYEAQ. The V segment lost 4 bases and the J segment 0 bases; nucleotides outside the gene matches: 8. The CDR3 sequence is 16 residues long. The CDR3 nucleotides are TGTGCCAGCAGCTCATGGACTAGCACGAGCTCCTACGAGCAGTACTTC. Its translation: CASSSWTSTSSYEQYF.

In its sample, this clone was seen a few times. The sample has other DNA sequences that encode this CDR3 too. This sequence joins TRBV9 and TRBJ2-3; 7 bases line up with TRBD2. Germline CDR1 SGDLS, CDR2 YYNGEE. With V trimmed by 2 bases and J by 2 bases, 8 bases remained unmatched. This CDR3 has 16 residues. This CDR3 is CASSVGGRADTDTQYF. As DNA, the CDR3 is TGTGCCAGCAGCGTCGGTGGGAGGGCCGACACAGATACGCAGTATTTT.

The rearrangement joins TRBV6-5 to TRBJ1-2; D remains unclear. The CDR3 extends over 15 amino acids. V shed 2 bases and J shed 5 bases, with 15 bases lying between them. The germline CDR1 and CDR2 sequences are MNHEY and SVGAGI. The chain's CDR3 is CASSYEGFSGYGYTF. The CDR3 nucleotides are TGTGCCAGCAGTTACGAGGGTTTTTCAGGATATGGCTACACCTTC.

J is TRBJ2-2 and V is TRBV6-1, with TRBD1 matching 9 bases. Per the germline V gene, CDR1 is MNHNS and CDR2 is SASEGT. J gave up 4 bases and V 4 bases, and 7 bases lay outside the gene matches. The length of the CDR3 is 16 residues. This chain's CDR3 is CASSVRDRAITGELFF. The CDR3 coding sequence is TGTGCCAGCAGTGTTCGGGACAGGGCCATCACCGGGGAGCTGTTTTTT.

V and J are TRBV18 and TRBJ2-2; 7 bases line up with TRBD1. Trimming took 1 base from V and 5 from J; bases not matched to a gene: 4. Germline V gene data show CDR1 as KGHSH and CDR2 as LQKENI. The CDR3 extends over 15 amino acids. CDR3 DNA: TGTGCCAGCTCACCACAGGGGGCATTTACCGGGGAGCTGTTTTTT. Translation gives CASSPQGAFTGELFF.

The gene calls are TRBV21-1 and TRBJ1-3. TRBV21-1 is classified as a pseudogene. CDR3 length: 15 amino acids. CDR3 sequence: CASSKEEVRRHTIYF. The CDR3 nucleotides read TGTGCCAGCAGCAAAGAGGAGGTCAGGAGACACACCATATATTTT.

The rearrangement joins TRBV5-6 to TRBJ1-2; D not resolved. Trimming cost V 5 bases and J 4 bases, with 15 bases left between them. CDR3 size: 14 residues. CDR1 is SGHDT, CDR2 YYEEEE, per germline. The CDR3 DNA sequence: TGTGCCAGCAGAAACACCCTCTTGCCCTATGGCTACACCTTC. This gives the protein CASRNTLLPYGYTF.

The V gene is TRBV3-1 (or the pseudogene TRBV3-2), the J gene TRBJ2-3; 11 bases are shared with TRBD2. After removal of 1 base from V and 6 bases from J, the junction contained 0 bases not matched to a gene. This CDR3 spans 14 amino acids. Per germline, CDR1 LGHDT and CDR2 YNNKEL (reference sequence). The CDR3 here is CASSQGTSGDTQYF. Here the CDR3 DNA reads TGTGCCAGCAGCCAAGGGACTAGCGGGGATACGCAGTATTTT.

This chain uses TRBV7-2 with TRBJ1-2; D unresolved. The CDR3 totals 15 residues. Germline CDR1 reads SGHTA; CDR2 reads FQGNSA. V was clipped by 5 bases and J by 5 bases, with 18 bases between them. The CDR3 is CASSRPGRDAYGYTF. The CDR3 DNA is TGTGCCAGCAGCCGCCCTGGGCGAGACGCTTATGGCTACACCTTC.

V usage is TRBV27 and J usage is TRBJ2-3; D possibly corresponds to TRBD1 (5 bases). Germline CDR1 and CDR2: MNHEY and SMNVEV (reference sequence). This CDR3 is built from 19 residues. V lost 4 bases to trimming and J lost 2 bases, with 25 bases between them. The CDR3 bases are TGTGCCAGCAGTTCCCTCGTTGCCGTGGTGCAGGGATCCACAGATACGCAGTATTTT. The encoded protein is CASSSLVAVVQGSTDTQYF.

This clone was counted a single time. The rearrangement uses TRBV9 and TRBJ2-7, with 9 bases that match TRBD1. In germline, CDR1 is SGDLS, CDR2 YYNGEE. The ends lost 0 bases at V and 5 bases at J; junction bases unmatched: 3. This CDR3 comprises 14 residues. This chain's CDR3 is CASSVGQGDDEQYF. DNA for the CDR3: TGTGCCAGCAGCGTAGGACAGGGGGACGACGAGCAGTACTTC. Together with reference TRBV9 and TRBJ2-7, the CDR3 gives the full variable domain: DSGVTQTPKHLITATGQRVTLRCSPRSGDLSVYWYQQSLDQGLQFLIQYYNGEERAKGNILERFSAQQFPDLHSELNLSSLELGDSALYFCASSVGQGDDEQYFGPGTRLTVT.

This chain links TRBV5-1 with TRBJ1-4; tentatively, D is TRBD1 (5 bases). CDR1 and CDR2 (germline): SGHRS, YFSETQ. V shed 3 bases and J shed 0 bases, with 6 bases lying between them. The CDR3 is 14 amino acids. CDR3 loop: CASSSTATNEKLFF. CDR3 DNA sequence: TGCGCCAGCAGCTCGACAGCAACTAATGAAAAACTGTTTTTT.

This chain connects TRBV5-1 to TRBJ1-4; maybe TRBD1 (6 bases). With 3 bases removed from V and 8 bases from J, the gap between germline ends came to 14 bases. The CDR3 totals 14 residues. Germline-derived CDR1 and CDR2 are SGHRS and YFSETQ. The CDR3 reads CASSWGRKDEKLFF. In nucleotides, the CDR3 is TGCGCCAGCAGCTGGGGGCGAAAAGACGAAAAACTGTTTTTT.